Listed here are 20 T cell receptor beta chains from one sample, sequenced in a study of T cell responses to AZD1222 COVID-19 vaccine. Clones were sequenced by immunoSEQ multiplex PCR, and TCRdb holds only the in-frame ones, with some missing. The sample records around 150,000 clones, roughly 82% being singletons. The sequences come from peripheral blood, collected on day 0 of AZD1222 vaccination. Every receptor here comes from an adult in good health.

The gene calls are TRBV9 and TRBJ1-2; the match to TRBD1 covers 8 bases. V lost 3 bases to trimming and J lost 12 bases; unmatched junction nucleotides: 7. The CDR3 spans 12 residues. CDR1 and CDR2 (germline): SGDLS, YYNGEE. CDR3 sequence (DNA): TGTGCCAGCAGCGCCCTACAGGGGGGCAACACCTTC. Protein product: CASSALQGGNTF.

This clone is a singleton in its sample. The CDR3 DNA sequence: TGTGCCAGCAGTTCACGAGCGGGGGCGAACAATGAGCAGTTCTTC. Encoded protein: CASSSRAGANNEQFF. The chain recombines TRBV28 with TRBJ2-1; 8 bases are a match to TRBD2. Germline CDR1 and CDR2: MDHEN and SYDVKM. The CDR3 is made up of 15 amino acids. The junction had 7 bases not matched to a gene; V was cut back by 4 bases and J by 5 bases.

The chain joins TRBV7-3 to TRBJ2-1; possibly TRBD2 for D (5 bases). V was trimmed by 2 bases and J by 5 bases, leaving 13 bases between them. Germline CDR1 reads SGHTA; CDR2 reads FQGTGA. The CDR3 is made up of 15 amino acids. CDR3 nucleotide sequence: TGTGCCAGCAGCTTACTGGGAGCGGCCAACAATGAGCAGTTCTTC. Its translation: CASSLLGAANNEQFF.

This chain uses TRBV11-2 with TRBJ1-2, with D possibly being TRBD1 (5 bases). V lost 5 bases, J lost 6 bases, and 16 bases lay in between. The CDR3 is 14 residues long. Germline CDR1 reads SGHAT; CDR2 reads FQNNGV. The CDR3, as DNA: TGTGCCAGCAGCACCGGGGGGTGGCAGAATGGCTACACCTTC. Translated, it gives CASSTGGWQNGYTF.

V usage is TRBV2 and J usage is TRBJ1-5; tentatively, D is TRBD1 (6 bases). The length of the CDR3 is 15 residues. Per the germline V gene, CDR1 is SNHLY and CDR2 is FYNNEI. V dropped 6 bases and J dropped 0 bases, with 12 bases sitting between them. Written as DNA, the CDR3 is TGTGCCAGCAGGAGGCTACAGGGTAGCAATCAGCCCCAGCATTTT. Amino acids: CASRRLQGSNQPQHF. The full variable domain, in which reference TRBV2 and TRBJ1-5 provide the parts outside the CDR3, is EPEVTQTPSHQVTQMGQEVILRCVPISNHLYFYWYRQILGQKVEFLVSFYNNEISEKSEIFDDQFSVERPDGSNFTLKIRSTKLEDSAMYFCASRRLQGSNQPQHFGDGTRLSIL.

This chain connects TRBV12-3 or TRBV12-4 to TRBJ1-4, with D uncertain. The V end was cut by 6 bases, the J end by 8 bases, with 10 bases between. There are 12 residues in the CDR3. The CDR3 nucleotides read TGTGCCAGCAGCCCGATGAGGGAAAAACTGTTTTTT. Protein: CASSPMREKLFF.

This sequence joins TRBV12-5 and TRBJ2-1; D is perhaps TRBD1 or TRBD2 (6 bases each). Trimming cost V 5 bases and J 2 bases, with 13 bases left between them. In germline, CDR1 is LGHNT, CDR2 FRNRAP. The CDR3 is made up of 15 amino acids. CDR3 coding DNA: TGTGCTAGTGGTCCGTCGGGGGCGGCCTACAATGAGCAGTTCTTC. Its translation: CASGPSGAAYNEQFF.

V is TRBV5-6 and J is TRBJ1-1; D uncertain. The CDR3 runs to 12 residues. Germline CDR1 is SGHDT and CDR2 is YYEEEE. V was pared by 0 bases and J by 4 bases, with 4 bases between. CDR3 coding DNA: TGTGCCAGCAGCTTGGGCCCCACTGAAGCTTTCTTT. As protein: CASSLGPTEAFF.

The chain joins TRBV28 to TRBJ1-1; TRBD1 agrees at 7 bases. Germline assignment: CDR1 MDHEN and CDR2 SYDVKM. The J segment lost 2 bases and the V segment lost 3 bases, leaving 3 bases of the junction unmatched. CDR3 size: 14 residues. CDR3 residues: CASSLTGINTEAFF. The CDR3 region has the DNA TGTGCCAGCAGTTTGACAGGGATCAACACTGAAGCTTTCTTT.

This clone appeared a few times. The CDR3 DNA reads as TGTGCCAGCAGAATTGGGACAGGGCCCTACGAGCAGTACTTC. It codes for CASRIGTGPYEQYF. V is TRBV28 and J is TRBJ2-7, with 9 bases aligning to TRBD1. Per germline, CDR1 MDHEN and CDR2 SYDVKM. This CDR3 contains 14 residues. The junction had 5 bases not matched to a gene; V was cut back by 6 bases and J by 2 bases.

V and J are TRBV15 and TRBJ2-7; 9 bases are a match to TRBD2. The V and J ends lost 6 bases and 5 bases, in that order; junction bases with no gene match: 20. The CDR3 contains 18 residues. Germline CDR1 and CDR2: LNHNV and YYDKDF (reference sequence). The CDR3 nucleotides read TGTGCCACCAGTGGCGACGGCAAGCGAGCGGGGGGTAAGGACGAGCAGTACTTC. This sequence encodes CATSGDGKRAGGKDEQYF.

This clone appeared a single time. This chain uses TRBV28 with TRBJ1-6; D remains ambiguous. CDR1 and CDR2 from the germline V gene are MDHEN and SYDVKM. This CDR3 region has 17 residues. V lost 1 base and J lost 0, with 10 bases in between. The CDR3 bases are TGTGCCAGCAGTTTATTTGGCCTAAGCTCCTATAATTCACCCCTCCACTTT. Residues: CASSLFGLSSYNSPLHF.

V gene TRBV5-4 combines with J gene TRBJ2-1; 7 nucleotides match TRBD1. The CDR3 is 15 residues long. The germline gives CDR1 SGHNT, CDR2 YYREEE (reference sequence). The trim removed 4 bases at V and 4 bases at J, leaving 8 bases unmatched. The DNA of the CDR3 is TGTGCCAGCAGCAGTCCGGGACAGCAATACAATGAGCAGTTCTTC. Amino acids: CASSSPGQQYNEQFF.

This chain connects TRBV18 to TRBJ2-2; 9 bases match TRBD1. CDR3 length: 18 amino acids. V dropped 4 bases and J dropped 2; count of bases not matched to a gene: 11. Germline V gives CDR1 KGHSH, CDR2 LQKENI. The CDR3 is CASSQAQTGGINTGELFF. The CDR3 region has the DNA TGTGCCAGCTCACAAGCCCAAACAGGGGGCATCAACACCGGGGAGCTGTTTTTT.

J is TRBJ2-2 and V is TRBV5-1, with 8 bases that match TRBD1. Trimming took 2 bases from V and 2 from J; bases not matched to a gene: 8. Germline CDR1 and CDR2: SGHRS and YFSETQ. This CDR3 is 17 amino acids long. This CDR3 reads CASSFNPGQGNTGELFF. For the CDR3, the DNA is TGCGCCAGCAGCTTTAATCCCGGACAGGGAAACACCGGGGAGCTGTTTTTT. Variable domain in full (rest from reference TRBV5-1 and TRBJ2-2): KAGVTQTPRYLIKTRGQQVTLSCSPISGHRSVSWYQQTPGQGLQFLFEYFSETQRNKGNFPGRFSGRQFSNSRSEMNVSTLELGDSALYLCASSFNPGQGNTGELFFGEGSRLTVL.

The chain employs TRBV3-1 (or the pseudogene TRBV3-2) and TRBJ2-2, with 8 nucleotides matching TRBD1. Germline values: CDR1 LGHDT, CDR2 YNNKEL (reference sequence). The ends lost 2 bases at V and 4 bases at J; junction bases unmatched: 12. The CDR3 consists of 18 residues. As DNA, the CDR3 is TGTGCCAGCAGCCAAATCGTAGGACAGGGCTGGAGCACCGGGGAGCTGTTTTTT. Encoded protein: CASSQIVGQGWSTGELFF.

The rearrangement joins TRBV28 to TRBJ1-2; D is uncertain. Germline lookup yields CDR1 MDHEN and CDR2 SYDVKM. The CDR3 is 13 amino acids. The V end was cut by 3 bases, the J end by 11 bases, with 16 bases between. DNA for the CDR3: TGTGCCAGCAGTTTTTCCGGGGTCTACGCTTACACCTTC. Protein product: CASSFSGVYAYTF.

V usage is TRBV6-4 and J usage is TRBJ2-3, with a tentative D call TRBD2 (6 bases). CDR3 length equals 13 residues. The germline V gene has CDR1 MRHNA and CDR2 SNTAGT. Trimming removed 3 bases at V and 6 bases at J, with 10 bases between. The CDR3 is CASSEVRGDTQYF. The CDR3 DNA sequence: TGTGCCAGCAGTGAAGTCCGGGGGGATACGCAGTATTTT.

V and J are TRBV6-2 or TRBV6-3 and TRBJ1-2, with D unresolved. From germline, CDR1 is MNHEY and CDR2 SVGEGT. This CDR3 region has 13 residues. Trimming took 0 bases from V and 7 from J, leaving 9 bases between them. The CDR3 coding sequence is TGTGCCAGCAGTTACTCAATGGTGGGTGGCTACACCTTC. Its translation is CASSYSMVGGYTF.

This clone was seen only once. V is TRBV24-1 and J is TRBJ2-2; D gene ambiguous. The CDR3 is 15 residues long. V lost 7 bases, J lost 0 bases, and 11 bases lay in between. Germline-derived CDR1 and CDR2 are KGHDR and SFDVKD. In nucleotides, the CDR3 is TGTGCCACCAGCTTAGGACCGACGAACACCGGGGAGCTGTTTTTT. Its protein product is CATSLGPTNTGELFF.